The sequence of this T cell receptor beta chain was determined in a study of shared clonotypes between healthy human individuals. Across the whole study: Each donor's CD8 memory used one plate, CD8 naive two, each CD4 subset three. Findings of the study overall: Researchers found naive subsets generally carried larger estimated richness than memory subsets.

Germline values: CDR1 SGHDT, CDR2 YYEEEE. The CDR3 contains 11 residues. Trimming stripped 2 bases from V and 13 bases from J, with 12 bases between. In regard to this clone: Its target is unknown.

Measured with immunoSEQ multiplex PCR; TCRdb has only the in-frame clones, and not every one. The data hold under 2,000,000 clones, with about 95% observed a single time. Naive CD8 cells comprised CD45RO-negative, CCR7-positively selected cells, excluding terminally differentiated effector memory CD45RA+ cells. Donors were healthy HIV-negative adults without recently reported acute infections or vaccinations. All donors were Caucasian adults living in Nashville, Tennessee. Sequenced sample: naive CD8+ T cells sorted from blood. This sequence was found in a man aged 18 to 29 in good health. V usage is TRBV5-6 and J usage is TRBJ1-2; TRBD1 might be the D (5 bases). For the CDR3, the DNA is TGTGCCAGCAGCTTCCAGGGCCTCTGCACCTTC. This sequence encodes CASSFQGLCTF.